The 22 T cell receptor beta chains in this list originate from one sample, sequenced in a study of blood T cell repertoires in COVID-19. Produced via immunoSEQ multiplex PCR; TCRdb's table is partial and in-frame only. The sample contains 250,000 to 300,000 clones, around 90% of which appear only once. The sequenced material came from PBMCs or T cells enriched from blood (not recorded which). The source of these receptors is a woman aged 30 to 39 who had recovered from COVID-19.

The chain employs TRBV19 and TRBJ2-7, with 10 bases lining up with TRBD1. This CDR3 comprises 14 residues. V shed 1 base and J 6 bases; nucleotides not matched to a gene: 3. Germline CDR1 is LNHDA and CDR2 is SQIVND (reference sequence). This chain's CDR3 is CASSIGQGAVEQYF. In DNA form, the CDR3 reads TGTGCCAGTAGTATAGGACAGGGGGCGGTCGAGCAGTACTTC.

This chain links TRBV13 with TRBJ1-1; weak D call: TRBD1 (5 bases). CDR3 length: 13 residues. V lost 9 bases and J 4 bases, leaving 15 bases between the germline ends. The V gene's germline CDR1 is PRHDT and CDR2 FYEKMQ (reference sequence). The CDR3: CARGRGGATEAFF. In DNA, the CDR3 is TGTGCCAGGGGAAGGGGTGGGGCCACTGAAGCTTTCTTT.

CDR3: CASSQAPSGALSYEQYF. The DNA of the CDR3 is TGTGCCAGCAGCCAAGCGCCTAGCGGGGCCCTTTCCTACGAGCAGTACTTC. The genes are TRBV4-2 and TRBJ2-7, with 9 bases identical to TRBD2. This CDR3 region has 17 residues. Trimming removed 1 base from V and 1 base from J; junction bases left unmatched: 8. CDR1 is LGHNA, CDR2 YNFKEQ, per germline.

The CDR3 region has the DNA TGCGCCAGCAGTGAGAGCGGAGGGACTGGGGGAGATACGCAGTATTTT. Translation: CASSESGGTGGDTQYF. The rearrangement uses TRBV10-1 and TRBJ2-3, with a tentative D call TRBD2 (6 bases). The germline V gene has CDR1 WNHNN and CDR2 SYGVQD (reference sequence). The CDR3 spans 16 residues. Trimming removed 2 bases at V and 5 bases at J, with 17 bases between.

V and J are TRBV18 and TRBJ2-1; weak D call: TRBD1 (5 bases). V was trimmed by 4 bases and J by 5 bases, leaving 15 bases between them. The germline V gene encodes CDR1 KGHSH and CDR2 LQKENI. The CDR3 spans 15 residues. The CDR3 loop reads CASSRQPLQNNEQFF. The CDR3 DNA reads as TGTGCCAGCTCACGACAGCCACTACAGAACAATGAGCAGTTCTTC.

This chain's CDR3 is CASRAGTGELFF. The CDR3 nucleotides are TGTGCCAGCAGGGCGGGGACCGGGGAGCTGTTTTTT. The V gene is TRBV2, the J gene TRBJ2-2; tentatively, D is TRBD2 (6 bases). CDR3 length: 12 amino acids. Per germline, CDR1 SNHLY and CDR2 FYNNEI. The ends were cut back, 6 bases at V and 5 bases at J, with 7 bases in the middle.

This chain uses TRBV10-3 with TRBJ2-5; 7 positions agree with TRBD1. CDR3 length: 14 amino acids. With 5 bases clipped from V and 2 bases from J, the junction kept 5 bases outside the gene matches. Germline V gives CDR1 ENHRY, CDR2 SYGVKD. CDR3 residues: CAISPGGGQETQYF. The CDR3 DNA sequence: TGTGCCATCAGTCCAGGGGGTGGACAAGAGACCCAGTACTTC.

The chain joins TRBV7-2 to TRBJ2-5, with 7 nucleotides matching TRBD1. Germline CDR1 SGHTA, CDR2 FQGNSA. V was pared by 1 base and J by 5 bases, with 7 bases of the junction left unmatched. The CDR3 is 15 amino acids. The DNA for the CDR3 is TGTGCCAGCAGCTTAGTGGAGACAGGGCAGGAGACCCAGTACTTC. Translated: CASSLVETGQETQYF.

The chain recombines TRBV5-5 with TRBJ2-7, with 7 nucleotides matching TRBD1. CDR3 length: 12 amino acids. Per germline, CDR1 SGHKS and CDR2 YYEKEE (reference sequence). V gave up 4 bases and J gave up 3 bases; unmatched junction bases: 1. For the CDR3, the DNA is TGTGCCAGCAGCCCAGGGGGCTACGAGCAGTACTTC. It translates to CASSPGGYEQYF.

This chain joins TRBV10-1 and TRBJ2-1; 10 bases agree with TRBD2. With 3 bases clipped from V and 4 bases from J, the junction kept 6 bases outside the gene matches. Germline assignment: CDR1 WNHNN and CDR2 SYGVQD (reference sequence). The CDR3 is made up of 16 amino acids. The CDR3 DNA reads TGCGCCAGCAGTGACCCGCCTAGCGGGAGTTACAATGAGCAGTTCTTC. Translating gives CASSDPPSGSYNEQFF.

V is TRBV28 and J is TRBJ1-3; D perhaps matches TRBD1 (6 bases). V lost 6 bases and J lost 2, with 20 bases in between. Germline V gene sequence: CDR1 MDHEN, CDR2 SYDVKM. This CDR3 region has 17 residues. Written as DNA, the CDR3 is TGTGCCAGCAGCAGTTCGAAGACAGGCGGACCTGGAAACACCATATATTTT. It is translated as CASSSSKTGGPGNTIYF.

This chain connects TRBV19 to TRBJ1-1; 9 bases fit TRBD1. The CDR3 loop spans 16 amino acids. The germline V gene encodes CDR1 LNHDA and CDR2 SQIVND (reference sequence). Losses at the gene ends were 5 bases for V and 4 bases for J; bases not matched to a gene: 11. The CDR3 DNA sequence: TGTGCCAGTAGTCCCCGGCACAGGGGGCTGAGCACTGAAGCTTTCTTT. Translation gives CASSPRHRGLSTEAFF.

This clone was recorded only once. CDR3 DNA sequence: TGTGCCAGCAGCACCACAGGGAACCATTCACCCCTCCACTTT. It encodes CASSTTGNHSPLHF. The chain couples TRBV9 to TRBJ1-6, with D possibly matching TRBD1 (6 bases). Between the trimmed V and J ends, which lost 4 bases and 8 bases, there was a span of 13 bases. Germline values: CDR1 SGDLS, CDR2 YYNGEE. The CDR3 length is 14 residues.

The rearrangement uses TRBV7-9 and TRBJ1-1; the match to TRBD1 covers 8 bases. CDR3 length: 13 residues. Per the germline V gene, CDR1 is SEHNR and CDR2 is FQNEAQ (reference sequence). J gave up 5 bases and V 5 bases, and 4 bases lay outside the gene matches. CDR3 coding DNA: TGTGCCAGCAGCATTACAGGGGGGACTGAAGCTTTCTTT. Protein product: CASSITGGTEAFF.

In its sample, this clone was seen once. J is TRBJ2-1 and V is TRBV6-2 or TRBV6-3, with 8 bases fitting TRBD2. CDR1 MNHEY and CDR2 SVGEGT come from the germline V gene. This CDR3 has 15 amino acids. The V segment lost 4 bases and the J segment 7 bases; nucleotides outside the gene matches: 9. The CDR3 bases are TGTGCCAGCAGTTTCCGGGGGGGACGCGCTAATGAGCAGTTCTTC. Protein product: CASSFRGGRANEQFF.

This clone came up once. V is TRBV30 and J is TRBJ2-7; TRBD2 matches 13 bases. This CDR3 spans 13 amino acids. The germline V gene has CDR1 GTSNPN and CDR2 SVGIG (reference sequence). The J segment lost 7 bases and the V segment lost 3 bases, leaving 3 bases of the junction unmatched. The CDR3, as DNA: TGTGCCTGGAGCGGGACTAGCGGGACAGAGCAGTACTTC. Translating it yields CAWSGTSGTEQYF.

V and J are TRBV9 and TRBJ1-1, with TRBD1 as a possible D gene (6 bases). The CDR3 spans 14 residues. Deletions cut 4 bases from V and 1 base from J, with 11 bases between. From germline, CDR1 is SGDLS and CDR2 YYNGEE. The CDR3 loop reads CASSPLRGNTEAFF. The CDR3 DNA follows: TGTGCCAGCAGCCCGCTCAGGGGGAACACTGAAGCTTTCTTT. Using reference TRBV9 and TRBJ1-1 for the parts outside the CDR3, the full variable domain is DSGVTQTPKHLITATGQRVTLRCSPRSGDLSVYWYQQSLDQGLQFLIQYYNGEERAKGNILERFSAQQFPDLHSELNLSSLELGDSALYFCASSPLRGNTEAFFGQGTRLTVV.

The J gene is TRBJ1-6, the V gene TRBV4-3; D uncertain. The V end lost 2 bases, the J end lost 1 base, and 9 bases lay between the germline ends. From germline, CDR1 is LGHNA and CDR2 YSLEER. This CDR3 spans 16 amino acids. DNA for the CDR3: TGCGCCAGCAGCCAATTCATCGGTTCCTATAATTCACCCCTCCACTTT. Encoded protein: CASSQFIGSYNSPLHF.

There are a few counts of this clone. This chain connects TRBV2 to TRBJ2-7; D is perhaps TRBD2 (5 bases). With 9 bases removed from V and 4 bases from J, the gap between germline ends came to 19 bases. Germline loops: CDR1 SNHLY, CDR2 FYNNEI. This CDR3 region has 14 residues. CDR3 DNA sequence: TGTGCCAGTAGGCCCCTGAGGGCGCCTTACGAGCAGTACTTC. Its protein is CASRPLRAPYEQYF.

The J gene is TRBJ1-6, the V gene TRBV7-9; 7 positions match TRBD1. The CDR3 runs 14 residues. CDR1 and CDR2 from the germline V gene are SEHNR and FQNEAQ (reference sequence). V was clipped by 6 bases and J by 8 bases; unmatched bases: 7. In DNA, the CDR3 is TGTGCCAGCAGAGGGGACAGCGTCTATTCACCCCTCCACTTT. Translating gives CASRGDSVYSPLHF.

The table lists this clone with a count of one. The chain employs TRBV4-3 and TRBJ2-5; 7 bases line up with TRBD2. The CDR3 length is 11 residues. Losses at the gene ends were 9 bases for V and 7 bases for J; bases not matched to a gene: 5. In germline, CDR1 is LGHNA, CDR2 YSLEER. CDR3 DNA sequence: TGCGCCAGTGGGGGGGAAAGGACCCAGTACTTC. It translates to CASGGERTQYF.

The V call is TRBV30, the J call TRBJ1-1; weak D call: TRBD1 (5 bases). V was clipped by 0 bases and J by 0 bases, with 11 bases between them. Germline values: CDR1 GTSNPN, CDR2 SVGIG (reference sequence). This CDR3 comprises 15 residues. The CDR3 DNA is TGTGCCTGGAGTGTACAGGCAGAGATGAACACTGAAGCTTTCTTT. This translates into CAWSVQAEMNTEAFF.